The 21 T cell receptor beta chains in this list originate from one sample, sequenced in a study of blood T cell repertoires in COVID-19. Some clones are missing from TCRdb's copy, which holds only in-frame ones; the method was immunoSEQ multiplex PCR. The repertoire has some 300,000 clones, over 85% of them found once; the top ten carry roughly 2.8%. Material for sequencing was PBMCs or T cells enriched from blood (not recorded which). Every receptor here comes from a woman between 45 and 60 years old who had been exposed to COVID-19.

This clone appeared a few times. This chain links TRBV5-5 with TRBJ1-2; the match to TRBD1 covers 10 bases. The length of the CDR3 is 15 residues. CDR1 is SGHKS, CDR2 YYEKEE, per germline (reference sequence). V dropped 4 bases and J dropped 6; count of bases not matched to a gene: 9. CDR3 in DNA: TGTGCCAGCAGCGCCCTGGGACAGGGGAGGGATGGCTACACCTTC. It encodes CASSALGQGRDGYTF.

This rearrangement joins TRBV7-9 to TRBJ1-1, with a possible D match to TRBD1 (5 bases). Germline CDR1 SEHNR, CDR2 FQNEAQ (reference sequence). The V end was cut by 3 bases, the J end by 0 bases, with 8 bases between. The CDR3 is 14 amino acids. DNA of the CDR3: TGTGCCAGCAGCTTCGGAGGGGTGAACACTGAAGCTTTCTTT. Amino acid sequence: CASSFGGVNTEAFF. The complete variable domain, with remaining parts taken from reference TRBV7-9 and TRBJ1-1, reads DTGVSQNPRHKITKRGQNVTFRCDPISEHNRLYWYRQTLGQGPEFLTYFQNEAQLEKSRLLSDRFSAERPKGSFSTLEIQRTEQGDSAMYLCASSFGGVNTEAFFGQGTRLTVV.

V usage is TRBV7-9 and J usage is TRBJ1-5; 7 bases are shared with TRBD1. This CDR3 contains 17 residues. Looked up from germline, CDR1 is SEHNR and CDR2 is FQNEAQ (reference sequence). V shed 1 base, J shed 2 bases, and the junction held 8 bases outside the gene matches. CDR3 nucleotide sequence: TGTGCCAGCAGCTTAGATCGGACAGGCTTGGGCAATCAGCCCCAGCATTTT. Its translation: CASSLDRTGLGNQPQHF.

The CDR3 region has the DNA TGTGCCAGTAGTATAGCTAGCGGGATCGACACCGGGGAGCTGTTTTTT. Its protein is CASSIASGIDTGELFF. The V and J genes are TRBV19 and TRBJ2-2; 9 nucleotides align to TRBD2. The CDR3 sequence is 16 residues long. Germline V CDR1 and CDR2: LNHDA, SQIVND (reference sequence). The V segment lost 1 base and the J segment 3 bases; nucleotides outside the gene matches: 3.

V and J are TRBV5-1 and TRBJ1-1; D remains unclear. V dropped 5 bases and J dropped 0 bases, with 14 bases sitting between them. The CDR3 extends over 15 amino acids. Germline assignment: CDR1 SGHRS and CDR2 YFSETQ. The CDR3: CASSSTVAVNTEAFF. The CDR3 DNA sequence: TGCGCCAGCAGTTCTACAGTGGCCGTGAACACTGAAGCTTTCTTT.

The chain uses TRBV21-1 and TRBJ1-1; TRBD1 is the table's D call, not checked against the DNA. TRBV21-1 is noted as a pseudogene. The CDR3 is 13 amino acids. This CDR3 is CASRGQGSTEAFF. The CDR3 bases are TGTGCCAGCAGAGGACAGGGAAGTACTGAAGCTTTCTTT.

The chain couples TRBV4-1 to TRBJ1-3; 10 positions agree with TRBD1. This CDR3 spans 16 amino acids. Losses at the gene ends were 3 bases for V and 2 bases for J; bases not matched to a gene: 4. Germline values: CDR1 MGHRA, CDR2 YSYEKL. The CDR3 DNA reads TGCGCCAGCAGCCACCGACAGGGGGCAACTGGAAACACCATATATTTT. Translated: CASSHRQGATGNTIYF.

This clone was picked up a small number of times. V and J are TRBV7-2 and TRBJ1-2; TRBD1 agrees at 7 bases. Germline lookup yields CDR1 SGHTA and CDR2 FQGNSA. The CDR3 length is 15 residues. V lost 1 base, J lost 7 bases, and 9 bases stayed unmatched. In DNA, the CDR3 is TGTGCCAGCAGCTTAGACAGGGGCTTAACGAGTGGCTACACCTTC. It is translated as CASSLDRGLTSGYTF.

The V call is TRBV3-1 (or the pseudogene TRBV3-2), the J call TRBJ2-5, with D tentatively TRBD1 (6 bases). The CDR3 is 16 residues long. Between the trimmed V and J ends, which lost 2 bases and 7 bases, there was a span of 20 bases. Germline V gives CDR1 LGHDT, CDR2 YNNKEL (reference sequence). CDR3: CASSQWDNQRVGTQYF. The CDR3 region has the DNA TGTGCCAGCAGCCAATGGGACAATCAGAGAGTGGGGACCCAGTACTTC.

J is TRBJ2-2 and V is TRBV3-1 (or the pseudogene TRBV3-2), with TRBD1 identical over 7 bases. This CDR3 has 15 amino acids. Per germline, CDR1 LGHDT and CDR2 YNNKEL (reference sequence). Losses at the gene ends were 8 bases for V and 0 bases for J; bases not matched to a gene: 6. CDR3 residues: CASGQGGTNTGELFF. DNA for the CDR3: TGTGCCAGCGGTCAAGGGGGCACGAACACCGGGGAGCTGTTTTTT.

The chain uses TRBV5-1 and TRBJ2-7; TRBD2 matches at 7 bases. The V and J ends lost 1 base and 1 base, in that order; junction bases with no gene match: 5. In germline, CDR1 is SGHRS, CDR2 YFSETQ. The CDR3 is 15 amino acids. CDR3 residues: CASSLLGGSSYEQYF. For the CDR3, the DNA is TGCGCCAGCAGCTTGTTGGGAGGGTCATCCTACGAGCAGTACTTC.

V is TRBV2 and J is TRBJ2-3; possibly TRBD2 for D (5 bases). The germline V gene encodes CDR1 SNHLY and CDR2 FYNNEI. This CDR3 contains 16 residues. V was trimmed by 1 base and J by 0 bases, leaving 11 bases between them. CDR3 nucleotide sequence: TGTGCCAGCAGTGAAGGACTACTTCTCAGCACAGATACGCAGTATTTT. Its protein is CASSEGLLLSTDTQYF.

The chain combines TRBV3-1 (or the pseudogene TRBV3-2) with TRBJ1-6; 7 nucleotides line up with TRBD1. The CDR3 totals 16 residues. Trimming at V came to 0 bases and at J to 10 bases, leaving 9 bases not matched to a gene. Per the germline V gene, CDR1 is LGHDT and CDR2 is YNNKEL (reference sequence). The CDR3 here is CASSQDQGGTSSPLHF. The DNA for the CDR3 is TGTGCCAGCAGCCAAGATCAAGGGGGCACGTCGTCACCCCTCCACTTT.

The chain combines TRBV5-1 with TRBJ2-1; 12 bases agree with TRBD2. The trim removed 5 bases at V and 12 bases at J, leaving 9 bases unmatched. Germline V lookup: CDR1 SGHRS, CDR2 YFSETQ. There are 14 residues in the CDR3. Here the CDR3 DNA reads TGCGCCAGCAGGGAGACTAGCGGGGGTGACCGGCAGTTCTTC. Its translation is CASRETSGGDRQFF. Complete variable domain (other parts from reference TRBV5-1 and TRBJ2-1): KAGVTQTPRYLIKTRGQQVTLSCSPISGHRSVSWYQQTPGQGLQFLFEYFSETQRNKGNFPGRFSGRQFSNSRSEMNVSTLELGDSALYLCASRETSGGDRQFFGPGTRLTVL.

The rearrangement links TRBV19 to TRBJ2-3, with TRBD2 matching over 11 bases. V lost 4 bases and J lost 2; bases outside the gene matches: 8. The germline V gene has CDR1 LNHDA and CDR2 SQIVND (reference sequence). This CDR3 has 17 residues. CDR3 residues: CASSKETTSGITDTQYF. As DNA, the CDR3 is TGTGCCAGTAGTAAAGAAACGACTAGCGGGATCACAGATACGCAGTATTTT.

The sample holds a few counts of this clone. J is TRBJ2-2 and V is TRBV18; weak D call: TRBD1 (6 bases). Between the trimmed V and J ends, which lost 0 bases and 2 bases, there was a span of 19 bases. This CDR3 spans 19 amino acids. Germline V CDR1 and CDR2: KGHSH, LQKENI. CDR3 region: CASSPPPQGIWGNTGELFF. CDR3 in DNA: TGTGCCAGCTCACCACCCCCCCAGGGGATCTGGGGAAACACCGGGGAGCTGTTTTTT.

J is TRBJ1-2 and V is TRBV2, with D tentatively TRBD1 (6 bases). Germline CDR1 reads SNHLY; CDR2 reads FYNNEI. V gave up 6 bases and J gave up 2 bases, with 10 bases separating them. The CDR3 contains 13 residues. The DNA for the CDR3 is TGTGCCAGCAGGCGCCAGGGGAACTATGGCTACACCTTC. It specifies CASRRQGNYGYTF.

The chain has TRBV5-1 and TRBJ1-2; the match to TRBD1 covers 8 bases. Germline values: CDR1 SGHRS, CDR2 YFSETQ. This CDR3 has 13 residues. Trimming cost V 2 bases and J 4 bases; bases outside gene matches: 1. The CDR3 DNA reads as TGCGCCAGCAGCTTAGACAGGGGCTATGGCTACACCTTC. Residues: CASSLDRGYGYTF. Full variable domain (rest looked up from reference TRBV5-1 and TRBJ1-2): KAGVTQTPRYLIKTRGQQVTLSCSPISGHRSVSWYQQTPGQGLQFLFEYFSETQRNKGNFPGRFSGRQFSNSRSEMNVSTLELGDSALYLCASSLDRGYGYTFGSGTRLTVV.

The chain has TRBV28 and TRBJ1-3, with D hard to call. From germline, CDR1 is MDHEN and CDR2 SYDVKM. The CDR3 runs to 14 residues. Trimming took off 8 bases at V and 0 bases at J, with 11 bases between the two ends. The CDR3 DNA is TGTGCCAGCGGGAGCGGCGCCTCTGGAAACACCATATATTTT. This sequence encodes CASGSGASGNTIYF.

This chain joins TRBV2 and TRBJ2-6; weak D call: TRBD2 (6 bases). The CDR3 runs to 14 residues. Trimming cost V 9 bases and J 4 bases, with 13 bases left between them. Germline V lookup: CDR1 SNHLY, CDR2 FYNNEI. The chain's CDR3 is CASTGTSGANVLTF. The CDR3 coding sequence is TGTGCCAGTACCGGGACTTCAGGGGCCAACGTCCTGACTTTC.

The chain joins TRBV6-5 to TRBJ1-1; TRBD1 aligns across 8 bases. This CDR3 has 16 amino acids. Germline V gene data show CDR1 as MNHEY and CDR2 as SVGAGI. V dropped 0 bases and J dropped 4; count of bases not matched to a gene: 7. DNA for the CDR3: TGTGCCAGCAGTTACTCTTGGGCCAGGGGGCGCACTGAAGCTTTCTTT. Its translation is CASSYSWARGRTEAFF.